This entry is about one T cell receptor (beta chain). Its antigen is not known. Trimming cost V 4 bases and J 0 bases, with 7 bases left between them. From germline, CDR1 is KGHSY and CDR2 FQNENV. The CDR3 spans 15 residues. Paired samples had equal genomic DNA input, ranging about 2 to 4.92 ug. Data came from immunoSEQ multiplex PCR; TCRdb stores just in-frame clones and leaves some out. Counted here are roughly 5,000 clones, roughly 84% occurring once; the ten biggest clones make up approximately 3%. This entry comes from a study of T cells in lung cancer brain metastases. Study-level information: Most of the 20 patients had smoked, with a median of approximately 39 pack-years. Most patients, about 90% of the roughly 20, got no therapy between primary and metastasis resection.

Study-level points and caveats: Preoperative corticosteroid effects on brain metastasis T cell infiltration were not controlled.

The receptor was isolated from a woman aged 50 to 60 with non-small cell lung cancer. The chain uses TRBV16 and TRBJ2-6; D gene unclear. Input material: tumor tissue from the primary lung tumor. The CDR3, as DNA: TGTGCCAGCAGCCCCTCCCCCTCTGGGGCCAACGTCCTGACTTTC. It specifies CASSPSPSGANVLTF.